This TCR beta chain was captured in a study of beta chain features in type 1 diabetes. The CDR3 contains 13 residues. V lost 0 bases and J lost 6, with 6 bases in between. Germline V gives CDR1 LNHNV, CDR2 YYDKDF (reference sequence). Sequenced material consisted of expressed TCRB transcripts (all of the isolated RNA was reverse transcribed). Clones were sequenced by immunoSEQ multiplex PCR, and TCRdb holds only the in-frame ones, with some missing. The table lists about 350,000 clones, around 20% of them singletons. It was via CD45RO/CCR7/CD25/CD127/CD95/CD27 that CD4+ naive, central memory, regulatory and stem cell-like memory cells were sorted.

The source of this sequence is a woman aged 18 to 35 in good health. Sequencing input: naive CD4+ T cells from blood. This chain uses TRBV15 with TRBJ1-5; unclear D gene. CDR3 coding DNA: TGTGCCACCAGCAGAGATTCAGGTCAGCCCCAGCATTTT. This sequence encodes CATSRDSGQPQHF.